This T cell receptor (beta chain) was recovered during a study of T cells in localized non-small cell lung cancer. Findings and limits, study-wide: Uninvolved adjacent lung showed peak T cell clonality, exceeding tumor. With higher T cell density in blood came longer overall survival. Paired adjacent lung recovered a median about 60 of the top 100 tumor clones.

The germline V gene has CDR1 LNHDA and CDR2 SQIVND (reference sequence). V shed 4 bases and J 7 bases; nucleotides not matched to a gene: 2. This CDR3 contains 15 residues. As for this clone: Its cognate antigen is unknown.

Sequencing was performed with immunoSEQ multiplex PCR; in TCRdb, only in-frame clones are kept and a portion is missing. This table has about 41,000 clones, roughly four fifths appearing once. Source: PBMCs, taken before any cancer treatment. This receptor was taken from a man between 40 and 70 years old with stage II lung adenocarcinoma. The V gene is TRBV19, the J gene TRBJ2-1; 15 nucleotides line up with TRBD2. The CDR3 sequence: CASSTGLAGGNEQFF. The CDR3 bases are TGTGCCAGTAGTACGGGACTAGCGGGAGGAAATGAGCAGTTCTTC.